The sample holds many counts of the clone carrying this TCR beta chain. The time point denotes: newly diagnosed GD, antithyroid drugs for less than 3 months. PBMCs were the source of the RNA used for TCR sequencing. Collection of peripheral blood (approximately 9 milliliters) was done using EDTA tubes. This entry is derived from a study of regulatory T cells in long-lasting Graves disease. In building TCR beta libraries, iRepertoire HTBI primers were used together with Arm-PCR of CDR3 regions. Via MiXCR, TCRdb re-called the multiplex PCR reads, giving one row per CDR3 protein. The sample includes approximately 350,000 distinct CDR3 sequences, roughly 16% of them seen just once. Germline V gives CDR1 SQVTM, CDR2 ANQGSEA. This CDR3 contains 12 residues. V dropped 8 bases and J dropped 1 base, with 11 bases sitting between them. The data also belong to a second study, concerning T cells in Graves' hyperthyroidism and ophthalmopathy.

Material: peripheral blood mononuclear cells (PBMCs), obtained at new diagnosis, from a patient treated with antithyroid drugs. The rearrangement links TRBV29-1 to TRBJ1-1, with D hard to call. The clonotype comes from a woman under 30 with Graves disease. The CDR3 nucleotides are TGCAGCACCAGGACGGGGAACACTGAAGCTTTCTTT. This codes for CSTRTGNTEAFF.